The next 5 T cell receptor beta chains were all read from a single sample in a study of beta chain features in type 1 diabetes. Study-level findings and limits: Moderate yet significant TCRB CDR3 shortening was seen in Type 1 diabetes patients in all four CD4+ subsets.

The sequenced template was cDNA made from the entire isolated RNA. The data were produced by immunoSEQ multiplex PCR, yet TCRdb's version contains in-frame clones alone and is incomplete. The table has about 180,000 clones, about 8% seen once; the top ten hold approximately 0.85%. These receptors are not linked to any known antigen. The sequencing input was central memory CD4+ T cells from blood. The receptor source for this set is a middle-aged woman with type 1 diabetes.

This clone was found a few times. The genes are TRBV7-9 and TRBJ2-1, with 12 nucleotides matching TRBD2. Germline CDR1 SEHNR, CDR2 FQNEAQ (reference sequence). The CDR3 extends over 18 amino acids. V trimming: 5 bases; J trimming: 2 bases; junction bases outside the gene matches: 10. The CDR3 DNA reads TGTGCCAGCAGCGTCCGGACTAGCGGGACCTCTACCTACAATGAGCAGTTCTTC. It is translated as CASSVRTSGTSTYNEQFF.

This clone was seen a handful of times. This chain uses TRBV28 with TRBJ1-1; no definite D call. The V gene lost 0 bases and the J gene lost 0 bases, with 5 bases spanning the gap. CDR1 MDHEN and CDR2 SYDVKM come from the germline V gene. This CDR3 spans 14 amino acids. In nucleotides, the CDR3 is TGTGCCAGCAGTTTATGGAGGATGAACACTGAAGCTTTCTTT. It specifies CASSLWRMNTEAFF.

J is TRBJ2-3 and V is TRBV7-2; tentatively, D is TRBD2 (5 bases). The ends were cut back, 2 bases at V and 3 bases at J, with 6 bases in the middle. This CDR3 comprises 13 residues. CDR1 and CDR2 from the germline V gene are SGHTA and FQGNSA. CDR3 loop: CASSLSGTDTQYF. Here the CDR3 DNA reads TGTGCCAGCAGCTTATCGGGGACAGATACGCAGTATTTT.

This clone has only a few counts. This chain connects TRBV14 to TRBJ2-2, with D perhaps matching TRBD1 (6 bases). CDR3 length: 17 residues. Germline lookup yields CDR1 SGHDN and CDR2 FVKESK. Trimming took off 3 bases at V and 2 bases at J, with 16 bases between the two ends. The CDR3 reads CASSQTIGRGNTGELFF. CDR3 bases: TGTGCCAGCAGCCAGACGATCGGCAGGGGTAACACCGGGGAGCTGTTTTTT.

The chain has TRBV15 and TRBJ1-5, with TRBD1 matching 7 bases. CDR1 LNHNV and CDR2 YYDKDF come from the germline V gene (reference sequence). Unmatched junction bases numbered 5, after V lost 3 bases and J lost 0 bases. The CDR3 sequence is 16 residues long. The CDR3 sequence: CATSSGTAISNQPQHF. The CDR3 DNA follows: TGTGCCACCAGCAGTGGGACAGCAATTAGCAATCAGCCCCAGCATTTT.